This T cell receptor (beta chain) was obtained from a study of cytomegalovirus exposure and HLA in healthy donors. Overall study findings and caveats: Associated with HLA alleles at 0.05 false discovery rate in a later analysis were about 17,000 TCR beta sequences. Further analysis, carried out later, found HLA-associated TCR beta chains more clonally expanded than equally common other chains. Productive rates of about 87% or about 30% were seen for most TCR beta V segments in an earlier analysis. Reports state that TCR beta sequences accurately predicted most subjects' HLA-A and HLA-B alleles.

This clone was observed once. The antigen is not known. The CDR3 contains 16 residues. Losses at the gene ends were 2 bases for V and 3 bases for J; bases not matched to a gene: 6. Germline V gene data show CDR1 as KGHSH and CDR2 as LQKENI. In the PCR, 60 Vbeta and 13 Jbeta primers were used. Clones were read by immunoSEQ multiplex PCR, and TCRdb kept only the in-frame ones, dropping some. The sample has over 95,000 clones, over 75% seen once. The TCR comes from a man aged 35-49 years in good health and CMV-seronegative. This chain links TRBV18 with TRBJ2-7; 11 positions match TRBD1. Sequences were obtained from PBMCs. The CDR3 is CASSPSRDRGSYEQYF. The CDR3 DNA reads as TGTGCCAGCTCACCATCCCGGGACAGGGGGAGCTACGAGCAGTACTTC.